Listed here is a single T cell receptor (beta chain). This specimen belongs to a study of cytomegalovirus exposure and HLA in healthy donors. Germline CDR1 is SGHRS and CDR2 is YFSETQ. Trimming removed 4 bases from V and 5 bases from J, with 19 bases in between. CDR3 length equals 15 residues. Researchers ran the PCR with 60 Vbeta and 13 Jbeta primers. Generated by immunoSEQ multiplex PCR, the TCRdb table keeps only in-frame clones and is missing some. This table holds about 160,000 clones, around three quarters found once. The sequencing sample was made of PBMCs. This chain links TRBV5-1 with TRBJ2-7; D may be TRBD1 (6 bases). The TCR originated in a man aged 40-49 years in good health and CMV-seronegative. CDR3 loop: CASSTTKGVSHEQYF. The CDR3 DNA reads TGCGCCAGCAGCACTACTAAGGGGGTTTCACACGAGCAGTACTTC. Variable domain in full (rest from reference TRBV5-1 and TRBJ2-7): KAGVTQTPRYLIKTRGQQVTLSCSPISGHRSVSWYQQTPGQGLQFLFEYFSETQRNKGNFPGRFSGRQFSNSRSEMNVSTLELGDSALYLCASSTTKGVSHEQYFGPGTRLTVT.